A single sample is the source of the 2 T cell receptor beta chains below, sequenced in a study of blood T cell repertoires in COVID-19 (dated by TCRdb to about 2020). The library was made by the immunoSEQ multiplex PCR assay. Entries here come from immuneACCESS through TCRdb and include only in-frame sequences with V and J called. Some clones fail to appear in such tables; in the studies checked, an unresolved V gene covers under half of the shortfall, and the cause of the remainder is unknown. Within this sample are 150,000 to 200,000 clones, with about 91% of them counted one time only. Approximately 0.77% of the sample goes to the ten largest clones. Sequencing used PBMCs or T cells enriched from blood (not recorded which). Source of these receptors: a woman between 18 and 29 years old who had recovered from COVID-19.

CDR3 loop: CASSRNDRATYEQYF. The CDR3 nucleotides read TGTGCCAGCAGCCGGAACGACAGGGCAACTTACGAGCAGTACTTC. The chain couples TRBV28 to TRBJ2-7, with 7 bases lining up with TRBD1. This CDR3 comprises 15 residues. CDR1 MDHEN and CDR2 SYDVKM come from the germline V gene. The V segment lost 6 bases and the J segment 4 bases; nucleotides outside the gene matches: 12.

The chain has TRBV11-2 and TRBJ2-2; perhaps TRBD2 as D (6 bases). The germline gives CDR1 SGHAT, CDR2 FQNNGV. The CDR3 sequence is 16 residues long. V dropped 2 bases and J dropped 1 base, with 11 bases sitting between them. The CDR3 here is CASSLNRRENTGELFF. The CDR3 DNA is TGTGCCAGCAGCTTAAATCGGCGGGAGAACACCGGGGAGCTGTTTTTT.